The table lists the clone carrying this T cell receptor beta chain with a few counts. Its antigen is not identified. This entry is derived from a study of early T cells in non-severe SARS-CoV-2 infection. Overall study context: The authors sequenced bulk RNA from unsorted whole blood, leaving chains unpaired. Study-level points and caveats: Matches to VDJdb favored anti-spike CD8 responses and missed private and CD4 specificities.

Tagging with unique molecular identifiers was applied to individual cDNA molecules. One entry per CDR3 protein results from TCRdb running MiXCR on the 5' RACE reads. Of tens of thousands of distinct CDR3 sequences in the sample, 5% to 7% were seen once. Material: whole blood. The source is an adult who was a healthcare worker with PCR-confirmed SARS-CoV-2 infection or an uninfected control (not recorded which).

CDR3: CASSLKRESVKTQYF. The CDR3 DNA sequence: TGTGCCAGCAGCTTGAAGCGGGAAAGCGTTAAGACCCAGTACTTC. This chain joins TRBV11-2 and TRBJ2-5, with TRBD2 matching over 7 bases. From germline, CDR1 is SGHAT and CDR2 FQNNGV. CDR3 length equals 15 residues. J lost 6 bases, V lost 3 bases, and 10 bases had no gene match.